One TCR beta chain is described in this entry. The data were taken from a study of blood T cell repertoires in COVID-19. From germline, CDR1 is LNHDA and CDR2 SQIVND (reference sequence). V was pared by 9 bases and J by 4 bases, with 15 bases between. The CDR3 spans 13 residues. Clones were read by immunoSEQ multiplex PCR, and TCRdb kept only the in-frame ones, dropping some. This table holds some 99,000 clones, about 87% found once. The rearrangement joins TRBV19 to TRBJ1-2; D not resolved. This receptor was taken from a woman in her fifties or sixties with acute or convalescent COVID-19. Specimen: peripheral blood. The DNA for the CDR3 is TGTGCCAGCAGCTACAGTGCGCTCTATGGCTACACCTTC. It encodes CASSYSALYGYTF.